Following are 22 T cell receptor beta chains from one sample sequenced in a study of OX40 agonist ivuxolimab in advanced cancers. Generated by immunoSEQ multiplex PCR, the TCRdb table keeps only in-frame clones and is missing some. The data show under 80,000 clones, with over 80% seen just once and about 3.9% held by the top ten. The starting material was CD4+ or CD8+ T cells sorted from blood, obtained in a trial of the OX40 agonist ivuxolimab. Every receptor here comes from an adult with an advanced solid tumor such as melanoma, head and neck, liver or kidney cancer.

The rearrangement uses TRBV18 and TRBJ1-1, with TRBD1 matching 7 bases. Looked up from germline, CDR1 is KGHSH and CDR2 is LQKENI. The CDR3 has 15 amino acids. V lost 1 base and J lost 5; bases outside the gene matches: 7. The CDR3 DNA follows: TGTGCCAGCTCACCACAGGAGGGGGCGAGTACTGAAGCTTTCTTT. Translating it yields CASSPQEGASTEAFF.

CDR3 region: CASSSGQGAGELFF. In DNA, the CDR3 is TGTGCCAGCTCTTCAGGACAGGGGGCCGGGGAGCTGTTTTTT. This chain connects TRBV2 to TRBJ2-2; 10 positions match TRBD1. The CDR3 consists of 14 residues. Germline lookup yields CDR1 SNHLY and CDR2 FYNNEI. The V gene end was trimmed by 8 bases and the J gene end by 6 bases; junction bases not matched to a gene: 6.

The chain links TRBV11-3 to TRBJ2-1; D gene uncertain. CDR3 length: 13 residues. Germline-derived CDR1 and CDR2 are SGHNT and YENEEA. Trimming took off 1 base at V and 4 bases at J, with 5 bases between the two ends. The CDR3 spells CASSLVVYNEQFF. The CDR3 nucleotides read TGTGCCAGCAGCTTAGTAGTGTACAATGAGCAGTTCTTC.

The gene calls are TRBV4-2 and TRBJ1-4, with 7 bases lining up with TRBD1. The germline CDR1 and CDR2 sequences are LGHNA and YNFKEQ. The CDR3 consists of 15 residues. V shed 2 bases and J 4 bases; nucleotides not matched to a gene: 4. The CDR3 DNA is TGTGCCAGCAGCCAAATGGGACAGAATAATGAAAAACTGTTTTTT. It encodes CASSQMGQNNEKLFF.

The chain recombines TRBV5-4 with TRBJ2-7, with D uncertain. CDR3 length: 12 amino acids. Trimming pared 4 bases from V and 5 bases from J, leaving 10 bases between. Germline V CDR1 and CDR2: SGHNT, YYREEE (reference sequence). Here the CDR3 DNA reads TGTGCCAGCAGCCATAGTGACCACGAGCAGTACTTC. It encodes CASSHSDHEQYF.

This chain uses TRBV30 with TRBJ2-2; TRBD1 might be the D (6 bases). CDR1 GTSNPN and CDR2 SVGIG come from the germline V gene (reference sequence). The CDR3 runs to 13 residues. V was pared by 0 bases and J by 5 bases, with 7 bases between. As DNA, the CDR3 is TGTGCCTGGAGTGTACAGGGAACCGGGGAGCTGTTTTTT. This translates into CAWSVQGTGELFF.

The chain combines TRBV4-1 with TRBJ2-7, with a tentative D call TRBD1 (6 bases). V lost 3 bases and J 1 base, leaving 16 bases between the germline ends. The CDR3 sequence is 16 residues long. Germline CDR1 and CDR2: MGHRA and YSYEKL. The CDR3 loop is CASSQETDRYSYEQYF. DNA for the CDR3: TGCGCCAGCAGCCAGGAAACTGACAGGTATTCCTACGAGCAGTACTTC.

Turning to this clone: The same CDR3 is also encoded by other DNA sequences in this sample. The chain links TRBV28 to TRBJ1-2; 9 bases are shared with TRBD1. The CDR3 totals 14 residues. Germline values: CDR1 MDHEN, CDR2 SYDVKM. V trimming: 6 bases; J trimming: 2 bases; junction bases outside the gene matches: 4. The CDR3 DNA follows: TGTGCCAGCAGCTTGGGACAGGGAAACTATGGCTACACCTTC. Translated, it gives CASSLGQGNYGYTF.

The V gene is TRBV5-1, the J gene TRBJ2-5; D is uncertain. The V gene's germline CDR1 is SGHRS and CDR2 YFSETQ. V dropped 0 bases and J dropped 6 bases, with 9 bases sitting between them. CDR3 size: 13 residues. In DNA form, the CDR3 reads TGCGCCAGCAGCTTGGAGGCACAGCAGACCCAGTACTTC. Amino acids: CASSLEAQQTQYF. Full variable domain (missing parts from reference TRBV5-1 and TRBJ2-5): KAGVTQTPRYLIKTRGQQVTLSCSPISGHRSVSWYQQTPGQGLQFLFEYFSETQRNKGNFPGRFSGRQFSNSRSEMNVSTLELGDSALYLCASSLEAQQTQYFGPGTRLLVL.

The chain combines TRBV28 with TRBJ2-7, with D perhaps matching TRBD1 (6 bases). The CDR3 has 13 residues. The germline V and J ends were trimmed by 8 bases and 6 bases, with 17 bases remaining between them. The germline CDR1 and CDR2 sequences are MDHEN and SYDVKM. CDR3 in DNA: TGTGCCAGCTCAGGGGATCGACGGGGCGAGCAGTACTTC. Its protein product is CASSGDRRGEQYF. Full variable domain (outside the CDR3, taken from reference TRBV28 and TRBJ2-7): DVKVTQSSRYLVKRTGEKVFLECVQDMDHENMFWYRQDPGLGLRLIYFSYDVKMKEKGDIPEGYSVSREKKERFSLILESASTNQTSMYLCASSGDRRGEQYFGPGTRLTVT.

The V call is TRBV7-3, the J call TRBJ2-1; D not resolved. Germline values: CDR1 SGHTA, CDR2 FQGTGA. The CDR3 totals 16 residues. Trimming stripped 0 bases from V and 6 bases from J, with 15 bases between. CDR3 DNA sequence: TGTGCCAGCAGCTTAACGCCTCCAGTGGGGTCCAATGAGCAGTTCTTC. Amino acids: CASSLTPPVGSNEQFF.

V and J are TRBV6-6 and TRBJ1-6, with D unclear. The CDR3 covers 15 residues. Germline CDR1 is MNHNY and CDR2 is SVGAGI (reference sequence). Trimming took 7 bases from V and 5 from J, leaving 15 bases between them. The DNA for the CDR3 is TGTGCCAGCACGCAGGAGTCCCCTAATAATTCACCCCTCCACTTT. Translating it yields CASTQESPNNSPLHF.

This chain links TRBV28 with TRBJ1-1, with D unresolved. With 6 bases removed from V and 5 bases from J, the gap between germline ends came to 10 bases. The CDR3 has 12 amino acids. Germline assignment: CDR1 MDHEN and CDR2 SYDVKM. This CDR3 reads CASRSRWTEAFF. The CDR3 coding sequence is TGTGCCAGCAGGTCCCGTTGGACTGAAGCTTTCTTT.

J is TRBJ2-7 and V is TRBV7-9; the D is unclear. V was pared by 2 bases and J by 4 bases, with 12 bases between. The germline V gene has CDR1 SEHNR and CDR2 FQNEAQ (reference sequence). CDR3 length: 14 amino acids. The DNA for the CDR3 is TGTGCCAGCAGCTTACGTTCGCGAGGTTACGAGCAGTACTTC. Protein: CASSLRSRGYEQYF.

This rearrangement joins TRBV5-1 to TRBJ1-1; a possible D gene is TRBD1 (5 bases). V lost 3 bases to trimming and J lost 2 bases, with 8 bases between them. The CDR3 is 13 residues long. The germline CDR1 and CDR2 sequences are SGHRS and YFSETQ. CDR3 sequence: CASSSGQNTEAFF. The CDR3 bases are TGCGCCAGCAGCTCTGGACAAAACACTGAAGCTTTCTTT.

The V call is TRBV9, the J call TRBJ1-2, with 7 bases that match TRBD1. J gave up 6 bases and V 0 bases, and 8 bases lay outside the gene matches. The CDR3 consists of 15 residues. Germline loops: CDR1 SGDLS, CDR2 YYNGEE. The CDR3 DNA follows: TGTGCCAGCAGCGTAGTAGGGGGACAGACGGATGGCTACACCTTC. This gives the protein CASSVVGGQTDGYTF.

The CDR3, as DNA: TGTGCCAGTATCCCGGACAGAAGGAATGAAAACACTGAAGCTTTCTTT. It encodes CASIPDRRNENTEAFF. The rearrangement links TRBV19 to TRBJ1-1; a weak D match, TRBD1 (6 bases). The V end lost 7 bases, the J end lost 2 bases, and 20 bases lay between the germline ends. CDR1 is LNHDA, CDR2 SQIVND, per germline (reference sequence). The CDR3 runs 16 residues. The whole variable domain, filled in from reference TRBV19 and TRBJ1-1, reads DGGITQSPKYLFRKEGQNVTLSCEQNLNHDAMYWYRQDPGQGLRLIYYSQIVNDFQKGDIAEGYSVSREKKESFPLTVTSAQKNPTAFYLCASIPDRRNENTEAFFGQGTRLTVV.

This clone was picked up one time. The V call is TRBV5-6, the J call TRBJ1-5; the D is unclear. Germline V gene lookup returns CDR1 SGHDT and CDR2 YYEEEE. CDR3 length: 14 residues. V was pared by 4 bases and J by 4 bases, with 12 bases between. This CDR3 is CASSKGRINQPQHF. CDR3 coding DNA: TGTGCCAGCAGCAAAGGACGGATTAATCAGCCCCAGCATTTT. The whole variable domain, remainder taken from reference TRBV5-6 and TRBJ1-5, is DAGVTQSPTHLIKTRGQQVTLRCSPKSGHDTVSWYQQALGQGPQFIFQYYEEEERQRGNFPDRFSGHQFPNYSSELNVNALLLGDSALYLCASSKGRINQPQHFGDGTRLSIL.

This rearrangement joins TRBV27 to TRBJ2-1; perhaps TRBD1 as D (5 bases). The CDR3 has 14 amino acids. V gave up 6 bases and J gave up 0 bases, with 9 bases separating them. Germline V gene sequence: CDR1 MNHEY, CDR2 SMNVEV (reference sequence). The CDR3 here is CASRDGHSYNEQFF. CDR3 bases: TGTGCCAGCAGGGACGGACACTCCTACAATGAGCAGTTCTTC.

The chain uses TRBV28 and TRBJ2-7, with a possible D match to TRBD1 (6 bases). This CDR3 has 14 amino acids. V lost 3 bases and J 1 base, leaving 10 bases between the germline ends. CDR1 is MDHEN, CDR2 SYDVKM, per germline. The CDR3 loop reads CASSLTGQSYEQYF. CDR3 nucleotide sequence: TGTGCCAGCAGTTTGACAGGACAATCCTACGAGCAGTACTTC. The full variable domain, with the rest looked up from reference TRBV28 and TRBJ2-7, is DVKVTQSSRYLVKRTGEKVFLECVQDMDHENMFWYRQDPGLGLRLIYFSYDVKMKEKGDIPEGYSVSREKKERFSLILESASTNQTSMYLCASSLTGQSYEQYFGPGTRLTVT.

The rearrangement joins TRBV5-1 to TRBJ2-1, with D unclear. V lost 7 bases, J lost 0 bases, and 11 bases lay in between. Per germline, CDR1 SGHRS and CDR2 YFSETQ. CDR3 size: 14 residues. Written as DNA, the CDR3 is TGCGCCAGCTCGGACGTACACTCCTACAATGAGCAGTTCTTC. Its translation: CASSDVHSYNEQFF.

J is TRBJ2-7 and V is TRBV27, with a weak D call TRBD1 (5 bases). The length of the CDR3 is 13 residues. Trimming cost V 5 bases and J 4 bases, with 12 bases left between them. Germline values: CDR1 MNHEY, CDR2 SMNVEV (reference sequence). The DNA of the CDR3 is TGTGCCAGCAGTCCAGGGATTACGTACGAGCAGTACTTC. The encoded protein is CASSPGITYEQYF.